The T cell receptor (beta chain) described here comes from a study of blood T cells in healthy people across ages. Regarding the study as a whole: Because sorting was not performed, PBMCs prevented conclusive naive versus antigen-experienced comparison.

With a J-beta primer mix and a sample-barcoded 5' primer, a second PCR ran roughly 7 to 11 cycles. Each CDR3 protein gets one entry after TCRdb re-called the 5' RACE reads with MiXCR. The data show around 870,000 distinct CDR3 sequences, 25% to 35% seen once. This clonotype appeared many times. The antigen is unknown. The germline V gene has CDR1 SGHRS and CDR2 YFSETQ. CDR3 length: 14 amino acids. V gave up 5 bases and J gave up 2 bases; unmatched junction bases: 3. The chain uses TRBV5-1 and TRBJ1-2, with 10 bases aligning to TRBD1. The specimen sequenced was blood. The source is a woman older than 75 in good health. This CDR3 reads CASRPGQGNYGYTF. The CDR3 coding sequence is TGCGCCAGCAGACCGGGACAGGGGAACTATGGCTACACCTTC. Full variable domain (missing parts from reference TRBV5-1 and TRBJ1-2): KAGVTQTPRYLIKTRGQQVTLSCSPISGHRSVSWYQQTPGQGLQFLFEYFSETQRNKGNFPGRFSGRQFSNSRSEMNVSTLELGDSALYLCASRPGQGNYGYTFGSGTRLTVV.